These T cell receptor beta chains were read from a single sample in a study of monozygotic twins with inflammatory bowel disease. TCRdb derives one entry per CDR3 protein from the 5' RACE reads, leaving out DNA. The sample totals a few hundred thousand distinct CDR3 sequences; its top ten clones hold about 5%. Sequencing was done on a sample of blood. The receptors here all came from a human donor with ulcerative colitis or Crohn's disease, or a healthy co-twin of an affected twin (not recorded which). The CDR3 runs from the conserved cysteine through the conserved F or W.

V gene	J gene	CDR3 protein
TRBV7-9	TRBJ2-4	CASSEWASVAKNIQYF
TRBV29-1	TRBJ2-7	CSPVPTNEQYF
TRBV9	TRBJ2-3	CASSEGRDRVLDTQYF
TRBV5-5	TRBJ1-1	CASQLTRLPGVTEAFF
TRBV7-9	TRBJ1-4	CASSLTEKLFF
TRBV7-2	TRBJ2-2	CASSPRGPSNTGELFF
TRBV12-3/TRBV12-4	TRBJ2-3	CASSLAQGDGYF
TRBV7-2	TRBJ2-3	CASSPRDRGLWTQYF
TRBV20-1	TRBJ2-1	CSARDLPGTRPYNEQFF
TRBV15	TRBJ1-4	CATSRAAGQGTDKLFF
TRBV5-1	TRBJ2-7	CASSWDSYEQYF
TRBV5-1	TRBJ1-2	CASSQRTYYGYTF
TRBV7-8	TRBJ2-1	CASSGGPPGAEQFF
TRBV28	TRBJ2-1	CATGLNYNEQFF
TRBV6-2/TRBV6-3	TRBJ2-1	CASTPPGRADEQFF
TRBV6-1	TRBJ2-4	CASRGVEVDGNIQYF
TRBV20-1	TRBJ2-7	CSARDMELAYEQYF
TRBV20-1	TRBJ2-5	CSANLEYRKTQYF
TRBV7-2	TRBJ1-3	CASSFDTGNTIYF
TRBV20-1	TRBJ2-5	CSARDPSALETQYF
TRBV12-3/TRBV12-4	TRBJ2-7	CASSSSATYEQYF
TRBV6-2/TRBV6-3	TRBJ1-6	CGCQGIRSPLHF
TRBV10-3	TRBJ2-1	CAISVSRNEQFF
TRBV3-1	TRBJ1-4	CASSQGVGLNEKLFF